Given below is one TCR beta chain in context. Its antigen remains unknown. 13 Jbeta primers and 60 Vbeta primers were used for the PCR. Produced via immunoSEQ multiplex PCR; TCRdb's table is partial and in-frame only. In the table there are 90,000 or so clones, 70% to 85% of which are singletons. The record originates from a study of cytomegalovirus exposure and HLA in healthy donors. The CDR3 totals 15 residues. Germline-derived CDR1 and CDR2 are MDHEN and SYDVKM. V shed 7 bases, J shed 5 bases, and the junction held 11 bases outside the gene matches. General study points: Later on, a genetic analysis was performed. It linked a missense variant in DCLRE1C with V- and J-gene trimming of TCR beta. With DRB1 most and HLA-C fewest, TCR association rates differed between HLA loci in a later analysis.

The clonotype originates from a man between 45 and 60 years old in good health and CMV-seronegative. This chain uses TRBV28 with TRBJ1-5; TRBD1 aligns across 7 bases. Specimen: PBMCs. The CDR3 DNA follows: TGTGCCAGCACCCCCACAGGGGAAGGGGATCAGCCCCAGCATTTT. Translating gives CASTPTGEGDQPQHF.